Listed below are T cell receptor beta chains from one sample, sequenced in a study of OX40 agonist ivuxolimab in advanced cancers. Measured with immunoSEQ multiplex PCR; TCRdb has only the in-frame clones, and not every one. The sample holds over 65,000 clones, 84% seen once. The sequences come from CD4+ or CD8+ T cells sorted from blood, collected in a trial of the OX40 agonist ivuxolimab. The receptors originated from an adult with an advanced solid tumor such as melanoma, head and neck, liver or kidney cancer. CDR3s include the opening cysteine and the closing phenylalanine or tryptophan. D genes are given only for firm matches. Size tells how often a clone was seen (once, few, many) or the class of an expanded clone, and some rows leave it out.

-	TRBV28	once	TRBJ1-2	TGTGCCAGCAGTCCCCCCGGCCAGGGCTATTATGGCTACACCTTC	CASSPPGQGYYGYTF
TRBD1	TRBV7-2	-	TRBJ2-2	TGTGCCAGCAGCAAGGGGACAGGGTGGACCGGGGAGCTGTTTTTT	CASSKGTGWTGELFF
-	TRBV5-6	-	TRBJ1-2	TGTGCCAGCAGCTTGGGGCAGGGGAGCCATGGCTACACCTTC	CASSLGQGSHGYTF
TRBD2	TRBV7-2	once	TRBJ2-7	TGTGCCAGCAGCCTGGGAGGACTAGCGCTCTACGAGCAGTACTTC	CASSLGGLALYEQYF
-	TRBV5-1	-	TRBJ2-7	TGCGCCAGCAGCTTGGCCGGCAGGGGCTCCTACGAGCAGTACTTC	CASSLAGRGSYEQYF
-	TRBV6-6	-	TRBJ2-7	TGTGCCAGCAGTTACGATAGTACAGTCCCATCCTACGAGCAGTACTTC	CASSYDSTVPSYEQYF
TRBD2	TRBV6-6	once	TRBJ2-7	TGTGCCAGCAGTTACTTGTCGGGGGGCGAGCAGTACTTC	CASSYLSGGEQYF
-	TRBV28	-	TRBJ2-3	TGTGCCAGCAGTCTACGGACAGATACGCAGTATTTT	CASSLRTDTQYF
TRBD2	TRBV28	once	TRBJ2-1	TGTGCCAGCAGTTCCCCACCAGCGGGGGCATACAATGAGCAGTTCTTC	CASSSPPAGAYNEQFF
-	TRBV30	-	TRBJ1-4	TGTGCCTGGAGTCCGGCGGGCGGATTTAATGAAAAACTGTTTTTT	CAWSPAGGFNEKLFF
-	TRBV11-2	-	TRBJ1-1	TGTGCCAGCAGCTTAGTTCTGGGAATGAACACTGAAGCTTTCTTT	CASSLVLGMNTEAFF
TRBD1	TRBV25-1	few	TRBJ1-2	TGTGCCAGCACCCAGGGGGACTATGGCTACACCTTC	CASTQGDYGYTF
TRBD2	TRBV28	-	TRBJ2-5	TGCGCCAGCAGTTTAGGGACCGGGGGGTTGAAGACCCAGTACTTC	CASSLGTGGLKTQYF
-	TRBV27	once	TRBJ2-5	TGTGCCAGCAGTTCGGAGTTTTCACAAGAGACCCAGTACTTC	CASSSEFSQETQYF
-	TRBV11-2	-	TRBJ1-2	TGTGCCAGCAGCTTAGGGACAGCCGATCTCAACTATGGCTACACCTTC	CASSLGTADLNYGYTF
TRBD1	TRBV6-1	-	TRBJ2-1	TGTGCCAGCATTCTAGACAGGGCCACCTACAATGAGCAGTTCTTC	CASILDRATYNEQFF
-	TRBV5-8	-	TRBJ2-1	TGTGCCAGCTACTCTACCAGCTCCTACAATGAGCAGTTCTTC	CASYSTSSYNEQFF
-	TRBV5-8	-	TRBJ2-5	TGTGCCAGCAGCTTGGGGATCCACGAAAAGGGAGAGACCCAGTACTTC	CASSLGIHEKGETQYF
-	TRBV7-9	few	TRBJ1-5	TGTGCCAGCAGCCCAGGGGGCAATCAGCCCCAGCATTTT	CASSPGGNQPQHF
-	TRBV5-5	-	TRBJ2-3	TGTGCCAGCAGCTCGTCAGGGGCCCGCACAGATACGCAGTATTTT	CASSSSGARTDTQYF
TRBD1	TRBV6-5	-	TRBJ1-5	TGTGCCAGCAGCTCCGGGACAGGAGACAATCAGCCCCAGCATTTT	CASSSGTGDNQPQHF
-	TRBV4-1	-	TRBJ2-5	TGCGCCAGCAGCCAATGGCGAGGCGAGACCCAGTACTTC	CASSQWRGETQYF
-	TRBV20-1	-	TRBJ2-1	TGCAGTGCTAGAAAGCTCAATGAGCAGTTCTTC	CSARKLNEQFF
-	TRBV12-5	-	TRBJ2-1	TGTGCTAGTGGTCCCCTGGGGGGTGAGCAGTTCTTC	CASGPLGGEQFF
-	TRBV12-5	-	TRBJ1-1	TGTGCTAGTGGTTTAGCGAACACTGAAGCTTTCTTT	CASGLANTEAFF
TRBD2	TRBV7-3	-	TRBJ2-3	TGTGCCAGCAGCTTGAGAGGGGAGGTGTGGCGGGGGGACACAGATACGCAGTATTTT	CASSLRGEVWRGDTDTQYF
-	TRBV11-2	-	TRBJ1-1	TGTGCCAGCAGCTTAGTGGGATGGGGCAGTGGGTTTCGGATTGAAGCTTTCTTT	CASSLVGWGSGFRIEAFF
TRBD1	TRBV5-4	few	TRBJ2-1	TGTGCCAGCAGCCCGCCCGGGACAGTGTACAATGAGCAGTTCTTC	CASSPPGTVYNEQFF